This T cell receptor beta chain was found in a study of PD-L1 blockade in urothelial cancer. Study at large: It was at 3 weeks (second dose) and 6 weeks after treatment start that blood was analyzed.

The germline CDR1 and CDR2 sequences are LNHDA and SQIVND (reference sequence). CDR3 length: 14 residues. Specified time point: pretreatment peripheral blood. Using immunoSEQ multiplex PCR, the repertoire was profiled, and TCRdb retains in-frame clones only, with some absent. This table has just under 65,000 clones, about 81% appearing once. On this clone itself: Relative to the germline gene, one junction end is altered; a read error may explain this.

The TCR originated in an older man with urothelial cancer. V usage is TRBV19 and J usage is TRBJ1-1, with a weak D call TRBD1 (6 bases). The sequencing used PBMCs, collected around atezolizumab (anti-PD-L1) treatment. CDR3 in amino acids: CASTGWTVNSEAFF. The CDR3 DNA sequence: TGTGCCAGTACAGGGTGGACAGTGAACTCTGAAGCTTTCTTT. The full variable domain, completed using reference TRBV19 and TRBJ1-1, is DGGITQSPKYLFRKEGQNVTLSCEQNLNHDAMYWYRQDPGQGLRLIYYSQIVNDFQKGDIAEGYSVSREKKESFPLTVTSAQKNPTAFYLCASTGWTVNSEAFFGQGTRLTVV.